This T cell receptor beta chain was identified during a study of T-cell memory formation after mild COVID-19. The study's findings and limits: Clones which contracted sat mainly in CM and EM if CD4+, and in EMRA if CD8+. Day 15 to 85 contracting clones showed balanced CD4/CD8; day 15 to 37 expanders favored CD4+.

Germline CDR1 reads SGHDT; CDR2 reads YYEEEE. With 0 bases removed from V and 9 bases from J, the gap between germline ends came to 16 bases. There are 15 residues in the CDR3. TCRdb fed the 5' RACE reads into MiXCR, producing one record per CDR3 protein. The sample lists hundreds of thousands of distinct CDR3 sequences; approximately 14% were seen once. This clonotype was seen more than once but under ten times. The antigen is unknown. The chain has TRBV5-6 and TRBJ2-1; D tentatively fits TRBD1 or TRBD2 (6 bases each). The sample consisted of PBMCs or a T cell subset sorted from them (not recorded which). This TCR came from a man aged 18-30 years who had mild COVID-19 (a few samples of this study predate the infection). Cell type and time point are not known. CDR3 nucleotides: TGTGCCAGCAGCTTGGCTTTCGAAGGGGGAGGTGAGCAGTTCTTC. Translation gives CASSLAFEGGGEQFF.